The 6 T cell receptor beta chains given below trace back to one sample, sequenced in a study of Graves' ophthalmopathy and Graves' hyperthyroidism. Transcripts of RNA were the source for amplifying TCR beta CDR3 regions. Amplification began with first-round RT-PCR using HTBI primers, then second-round multiplex PCR was performed. TCRdb used MiXCR to reprocess the multiplex PCR reads, holding one entry per CDR3 protein. This table has roughly 500,000 distinct CDR3 sequences, about 15% appearing once. Sequenced sample: blood. These receptor sequences come from a woman aged 30 to 39 with Graves' ophthalmopathy.

This clonotype has ten or more counts. This chain joins TRBV9 and TRBJ1-3; D not resolved. The CDR3 runs 15 residues. Germline V gives CDR1 SGDLS, CDR2 YYNGEE. V was cut by 3 bases and J by 2 bases, with 12 bases left in between. CDR3: CASSASDGTGNTIYF. The CDR3 coding sequence is TGTGCCAGCAGCGCCTCCGACGGTACTGGAAACACCATATATTTT.

The V call is TRBV12-3 or TRBV12-4, the J call TRBJ1-1; no clear D. Trimming shortened V by 3 bases and J by 1 base, and 9 bases separated the two germline ends. The CDR3 sequence is 14 residues long. The CDR3 region has the DNA TGTGCCAGCAGTTTCCCCCAGAAGAACACTGAAGCTTTCTTT. Translated, it gives CASSFPQKNTEAFF.

The J gene is TRBJ1-5, the V gene TRBV6-2 or TRBV6-3; D gene ambiguous. Trimming left V 10 bases short and J 3 bases short, with 7 bases between. Germline assignment: CDR1 MNHEY and CDR2 SVGEGT. This CDR3 is 11 amino acids long. The CDR3 DNA follows: TGTGCCACCGGAGACAATCAGCCCCAGCATTTT. It encodes CATGDNQPQHF.

This clonotype showed up many times. The chain couples TRBV19 to TRBJ1-1; the match to TRBD1 covers 7 bases. The germline gives CDR1 LNHDA, CDR2 SQIVND (reference sequence). The CDR3 covers 16 residues. Losses at the gene ends were 3 bases for V and 7 bases for J; bases not matched to a gene: 14. The CDR3 reads CASSILRTDRKNEAFF. In DNA form, the CDR3 reads TGTGCCAGTAGTATCCTCCGTACGGACAGGAAAAATGAAGCTTTCTTT.

V gene TRBV12-3 or TRBV12-4 combines with J gene TRBJ1-5; 8 positions agree with TRBD1. V shed 4 bases and J 0 bases; nucleotides not matched to a gene: 11. The CDR3 covers 18 residues. The CDR3 DNA sequence: TGTGCCAGCAGTTCCCACCGAAGGACAGGGCCTAGCAATCAGCCCCAGCATTTT. It yields the protein CASSSHRRTGPSNQPQHF.

This clonotype was detected ten times or more. Since a much larger clone is just one base distant, this may be a read error. This chain connects TRBV7-8 to TRBJ2-5; no clear D. Germline CDR1 is SGHVS and CDR2 is FQNEAQ. Trimming shortened V by 0 bases and J by 5 bases, and 4 bases separated the two germline ends. CDR3 length: 12 residues. The CDR3 loop is CASSLAVETQYF. The CDR3 bases are TGTGCCAGCAGCTTAGCGGTGGAGACCCAGTACTTC.